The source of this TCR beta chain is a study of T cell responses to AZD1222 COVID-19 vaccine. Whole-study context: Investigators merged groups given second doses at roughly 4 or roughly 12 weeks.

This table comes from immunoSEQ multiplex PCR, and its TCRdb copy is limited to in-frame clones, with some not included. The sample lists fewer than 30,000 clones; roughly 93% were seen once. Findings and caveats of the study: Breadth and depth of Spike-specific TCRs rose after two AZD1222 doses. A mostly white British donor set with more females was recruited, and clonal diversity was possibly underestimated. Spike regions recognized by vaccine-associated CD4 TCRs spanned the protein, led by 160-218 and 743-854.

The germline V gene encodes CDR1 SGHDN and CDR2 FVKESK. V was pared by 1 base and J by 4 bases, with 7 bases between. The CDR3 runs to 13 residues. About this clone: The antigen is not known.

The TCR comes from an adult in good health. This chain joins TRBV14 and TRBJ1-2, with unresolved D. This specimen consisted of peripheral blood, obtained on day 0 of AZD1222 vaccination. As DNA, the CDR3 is TGTGCCAGCAGCCAAGTAGTGAGCTATGGCTACACCTTC. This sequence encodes CASSQVVSYGYTF.